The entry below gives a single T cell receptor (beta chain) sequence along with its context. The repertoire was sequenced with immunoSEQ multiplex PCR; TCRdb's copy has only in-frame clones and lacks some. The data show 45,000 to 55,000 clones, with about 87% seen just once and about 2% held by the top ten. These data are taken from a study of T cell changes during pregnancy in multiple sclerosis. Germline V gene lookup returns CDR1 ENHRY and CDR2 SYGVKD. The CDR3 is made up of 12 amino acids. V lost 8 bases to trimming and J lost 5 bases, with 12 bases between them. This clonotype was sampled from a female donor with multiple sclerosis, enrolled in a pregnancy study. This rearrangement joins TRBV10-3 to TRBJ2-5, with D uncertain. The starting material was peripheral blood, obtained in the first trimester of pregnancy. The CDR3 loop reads CAIAPGQETQYF. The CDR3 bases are TGTGCCATCGCCCCAGGTCAGGAGACCCAGTACTTC.